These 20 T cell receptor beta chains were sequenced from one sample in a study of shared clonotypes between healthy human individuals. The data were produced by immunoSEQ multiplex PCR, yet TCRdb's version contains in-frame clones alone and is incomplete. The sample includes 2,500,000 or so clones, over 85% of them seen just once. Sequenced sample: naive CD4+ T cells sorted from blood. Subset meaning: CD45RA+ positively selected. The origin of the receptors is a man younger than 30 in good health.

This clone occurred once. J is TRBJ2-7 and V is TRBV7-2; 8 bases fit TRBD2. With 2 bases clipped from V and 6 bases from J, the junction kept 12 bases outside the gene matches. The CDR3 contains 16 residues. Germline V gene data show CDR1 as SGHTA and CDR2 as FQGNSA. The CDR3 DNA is TGTGCCAGCAGCTTAACAGGTGCTAGCGGGTCGGGCGAGCAGTACTTC. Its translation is CASSLTGASGSGEQYF.

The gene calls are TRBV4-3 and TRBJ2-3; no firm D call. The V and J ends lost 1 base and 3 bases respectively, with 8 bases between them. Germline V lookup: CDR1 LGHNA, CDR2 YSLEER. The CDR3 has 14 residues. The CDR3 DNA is TGCGCCAGCAGCCAAGGCGGTCCGACAGATACGCAGTATTTT. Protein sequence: CASSQGGPTDTQYF.

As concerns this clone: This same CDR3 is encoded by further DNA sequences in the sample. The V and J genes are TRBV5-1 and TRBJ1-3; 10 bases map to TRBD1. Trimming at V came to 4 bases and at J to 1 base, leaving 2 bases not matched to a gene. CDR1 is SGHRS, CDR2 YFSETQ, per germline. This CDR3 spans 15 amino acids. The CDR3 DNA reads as TGCGCCAGCAGCCCGGGACAGGGGTCTGGAAACACCATATATTTT. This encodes CASSPGQGSGNTIYF.

CDR3 sequence (DNA): TGCGCCAGCAGCCAACCGACAGGCTTCTCTGGAAACACCATATATTTT. Translating gives CASSQPTGFSGNTIYF. This chain uses TRBV4-1 with TRBJ1-3; D might be TRBD1 (6 bases). Trimming shortened V by 2 bases and J by 0 bases, and 11 bases separated the two germline ends. The CDR3 runs to 16 residues. Germline assignment: CDR1 MGHRA and CDR2 YSYEKL.

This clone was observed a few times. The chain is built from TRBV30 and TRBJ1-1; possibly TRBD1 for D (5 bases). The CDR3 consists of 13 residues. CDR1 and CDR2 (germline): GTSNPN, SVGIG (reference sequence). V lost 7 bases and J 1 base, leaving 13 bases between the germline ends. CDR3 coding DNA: TGTGCCTTTAAGTACAGGACGAACACTGAAGCTTTCTTT. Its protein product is CAFKYRTNTEAFF.

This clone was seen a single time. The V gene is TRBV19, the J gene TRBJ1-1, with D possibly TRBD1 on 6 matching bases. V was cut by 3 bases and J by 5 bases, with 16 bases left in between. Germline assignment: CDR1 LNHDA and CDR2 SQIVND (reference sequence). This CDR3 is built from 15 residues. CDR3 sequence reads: CASSIGLGAVTEAFF. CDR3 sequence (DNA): TGTGCCAGTAGTATCGGTCTGGGGGCAGTTACTGAAGCTTTCTTT.

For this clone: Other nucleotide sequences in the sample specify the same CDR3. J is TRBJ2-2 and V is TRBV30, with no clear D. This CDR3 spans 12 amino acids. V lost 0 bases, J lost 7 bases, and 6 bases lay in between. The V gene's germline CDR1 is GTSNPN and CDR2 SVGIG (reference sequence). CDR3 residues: CAWSVGGGELFF. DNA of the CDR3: TGTGCCTGGAGTGTCGGTGGCGGGGAGCTGTTTTTT. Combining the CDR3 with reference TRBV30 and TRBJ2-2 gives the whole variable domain SQTIHQWPATLVQPVGSPLSLECTVEGTSNPNLYWYRQAAGRGLQLLFYSVGIGQISSEVPQNLSASRPQDRQFILSSKKLLLSDSGFYLCAWSVGGGELFFGEGSRLTVL.

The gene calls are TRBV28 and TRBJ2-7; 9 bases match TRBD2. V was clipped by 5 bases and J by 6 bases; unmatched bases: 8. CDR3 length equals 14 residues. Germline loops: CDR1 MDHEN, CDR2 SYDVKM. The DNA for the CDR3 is TGTGCCAGCAGTCTCCCGGGACTAGCTTCCGAGCAGTACTTC. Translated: CASSLPGLASEQYF.

The CDR3 coding sequence is TGCGCCAGCAGCTCATCCGGAGTCACAGATACGCAGTATTTT. Translated, it gives CASSSSGVTDTQYF. V usage is TRBV5-1 and J usage is TRBJ2-3; D is unresolved. CDR3 length: 14 residues. CDR1 is SGHRS, CDR2 YFSETQ, per germline. V was cut by 3 bases and J by 2 bases, with 10 bases left in between.

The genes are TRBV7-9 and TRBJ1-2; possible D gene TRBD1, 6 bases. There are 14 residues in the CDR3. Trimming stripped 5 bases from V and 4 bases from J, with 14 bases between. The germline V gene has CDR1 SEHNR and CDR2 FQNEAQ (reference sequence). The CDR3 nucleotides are TGTGCCAGCAGCAAGGATACAGGGCCCTATGGCTACACCTTC. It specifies CASSKDTGPYGYTF.

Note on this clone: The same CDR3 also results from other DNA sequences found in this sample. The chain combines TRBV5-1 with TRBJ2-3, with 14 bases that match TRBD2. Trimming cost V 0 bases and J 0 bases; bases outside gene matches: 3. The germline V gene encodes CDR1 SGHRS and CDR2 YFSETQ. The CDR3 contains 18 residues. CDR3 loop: CASSLGLAGGPSTDTQYF. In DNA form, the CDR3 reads TGCGCCAGCAGCTTGGGACTAGCGGGGGGGCCGAGCACAGATACGCAGTATTTT. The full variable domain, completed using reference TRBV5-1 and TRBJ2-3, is KAGVTQTPRYLIKTRGQQVTLSCSPISGHRSVSWYQQTPGQGLQFLFEYFSETQRNKGNFPGRFSGRQFSNSRSEMNVSTLELGDSALYLCASSLGLAGGPSTDTQYFGPGTRLTVL.

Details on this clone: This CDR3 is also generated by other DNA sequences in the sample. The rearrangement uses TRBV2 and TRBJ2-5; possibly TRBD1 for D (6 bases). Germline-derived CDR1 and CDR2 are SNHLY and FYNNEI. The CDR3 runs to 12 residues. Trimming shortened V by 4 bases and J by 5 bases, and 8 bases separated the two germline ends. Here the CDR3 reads CASSGQGETQYF. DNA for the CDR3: TGTGCCAGCAGTGGTCAGGGGGAGACCCAGTACTTC.

CDR3 in amino acids: CASSLVSATGELFF. CDR3 sequence (DNA): TGCGCCAGCAGCTTGGTATCCGCAACCGGGGAGCTGTTTTTT. This chain links TRBV5-1 with TRBJ2-2; D is unresolved. The germline V and J ends were trimmed by 0 bases and 5 bases, with 8 bases remaining between them. From germline, CDR1 is SGHRS and CDR2 YFSETQ. The CDR3 runs 14 residues.

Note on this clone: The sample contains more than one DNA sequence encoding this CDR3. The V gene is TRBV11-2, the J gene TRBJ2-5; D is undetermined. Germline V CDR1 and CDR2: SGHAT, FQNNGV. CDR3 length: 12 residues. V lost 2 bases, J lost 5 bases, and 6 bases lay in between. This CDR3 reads CASSLFGETQYF. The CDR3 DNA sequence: TGTGCCAGCAGCTTATTCGGTGAGACCCAGTACTTC.

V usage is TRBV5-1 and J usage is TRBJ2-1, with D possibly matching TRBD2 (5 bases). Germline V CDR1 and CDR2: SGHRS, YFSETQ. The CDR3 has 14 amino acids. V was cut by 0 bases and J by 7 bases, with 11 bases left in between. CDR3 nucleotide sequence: TGCGCCAGCAGCTTGGGAGGGATACTAAATGAGCAGTTCTTC. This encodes CASSLGGILNEQFF.

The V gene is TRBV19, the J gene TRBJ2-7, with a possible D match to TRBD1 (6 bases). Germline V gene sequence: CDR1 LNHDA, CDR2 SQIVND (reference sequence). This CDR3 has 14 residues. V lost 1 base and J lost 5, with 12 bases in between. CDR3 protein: CASSIVNRDHEQYF. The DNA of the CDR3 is TGTGCCAGTAGTATAGTGAACAGGGACCACGAGCAGTACTTC.

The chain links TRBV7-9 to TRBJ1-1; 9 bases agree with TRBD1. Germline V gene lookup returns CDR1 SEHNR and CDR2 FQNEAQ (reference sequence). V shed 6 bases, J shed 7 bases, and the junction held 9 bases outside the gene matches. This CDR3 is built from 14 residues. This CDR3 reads CASRRTGAPGEAFF. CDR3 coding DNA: TGTGCCAGCAGAAGGACAGGGGCTCCCGGTGAAGCTTTCTTT.

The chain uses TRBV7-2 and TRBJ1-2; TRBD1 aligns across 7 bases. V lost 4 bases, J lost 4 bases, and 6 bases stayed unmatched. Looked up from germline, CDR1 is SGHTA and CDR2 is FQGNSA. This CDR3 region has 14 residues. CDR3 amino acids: CASSSPGTVYGYTF. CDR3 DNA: TGTGCCAGCAGCTCCCCCGGGACAGTCTATGGCTACACCTTC.

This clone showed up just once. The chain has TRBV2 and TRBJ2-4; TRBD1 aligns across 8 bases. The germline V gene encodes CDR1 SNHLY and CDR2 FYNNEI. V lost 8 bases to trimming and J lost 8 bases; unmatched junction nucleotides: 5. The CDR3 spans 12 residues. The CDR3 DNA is TGTGCCAGCGGGGGACAGGCGGACATTCAGTACTTC. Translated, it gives CASGGQADIQYF.

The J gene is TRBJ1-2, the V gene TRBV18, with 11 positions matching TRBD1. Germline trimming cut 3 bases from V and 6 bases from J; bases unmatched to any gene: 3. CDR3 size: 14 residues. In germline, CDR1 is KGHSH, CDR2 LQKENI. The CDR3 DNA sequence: TGTGCCAGCTCACCCTCGGACAGGGGGCATGGCTACACCTTC. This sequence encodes CASSPSDRGHGYTF.